One and the same sample provided the 3 T cell receptor beta chains below, sequenced in a study of T cell responses to AZD1222 COVID-19 vaccine. The method was immunoSEQ multiplex PCR; TCRdb's version includes in-frame clones alone and lacks a portion of them. The repertoire holds 120,000 to 150,000 clones, with 85% to 90% as singletons. This material consisted of peripheral blood, taken 28 days after the second AZD1222 dose. Source of these receptors: an adult who received the AZD1222 COVID-19 vaccine.

V and J are TRBV6-5 and TRBJ1-5; D is possibly TRBD1 (5 bases). V was cut by 2 bases and J by 1 base, with 9 bases left in between. This CDR3 spans 15 amino acids. CDR1 is MNHEY, CDR2 SVGAGI, per germline. CDR3 protein: CASSYRGESNQPQHF. CDR3 sequence (DNA): TGTGCCAGCAGTTACCGGGGGGAAAGCAATCAGCCCCAGCATTTT.

V gene TRBV14 combines with J gene TRBJ2-2; D gene unclear. This CDR3 is built from 17 residues. CDR1 SGHDN and CDR2 FVKESK come from the germline V gene. The germline V and J ends were trimmed by 0 bases and 1 base, with 12 bases remaining between them. The CDR3 sequence: CASSQDWFVGNTGELFF. For the CDR3, the DNA is TGTGCCAGCAGCCAAGATTGGTTCGTGGGGAACACCGGGGAGCTGTTTTTT. The variable domain in full, with the rest retrieved from reference TRBV14 and TRBJ2-2, is EAGVTQFPSHSVIEKGQTVTLRCDPISGHDNLYWYRRVMGKEIKFLLHFVKESKQDESGMPNNRFLAERTGGTYSTLKVQPAELEDSGVYFCASSQDWFVGNTGELFFGEGSRLTVL.

This clone was detected only a few times. V gene TRBV19 combines with J gene TRBJ1-2; D perhaps matches TRBD1 (5 bases). The CDR3 contains 14 residues. The V end was cut by 6 bases, the J end by 6 bases, with 17 bases between. Germline loops: CDR1 LNHDA, CDR2 SQIVND (reference sequence). The CDR3 nucleotides read TGTGCCAGTAGCATCAGCAGGACAAGTCATGGCTACACCTTC. As protein: CASSISRTSHGYTF.